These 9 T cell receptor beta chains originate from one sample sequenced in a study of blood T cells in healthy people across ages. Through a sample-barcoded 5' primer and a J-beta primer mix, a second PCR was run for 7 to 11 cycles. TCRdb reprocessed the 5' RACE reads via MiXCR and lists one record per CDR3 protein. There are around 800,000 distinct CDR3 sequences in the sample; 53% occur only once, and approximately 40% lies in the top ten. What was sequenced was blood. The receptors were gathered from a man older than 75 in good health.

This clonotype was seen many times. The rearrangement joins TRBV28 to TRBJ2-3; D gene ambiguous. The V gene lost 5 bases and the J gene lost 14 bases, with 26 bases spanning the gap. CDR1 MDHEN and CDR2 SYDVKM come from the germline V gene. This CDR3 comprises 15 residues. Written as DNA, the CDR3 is TGTGCCAGCAGTCCGTCGGACCAGAATCGGAGATACGCGTATTTT. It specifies CASSPSDQNRRYAYF.

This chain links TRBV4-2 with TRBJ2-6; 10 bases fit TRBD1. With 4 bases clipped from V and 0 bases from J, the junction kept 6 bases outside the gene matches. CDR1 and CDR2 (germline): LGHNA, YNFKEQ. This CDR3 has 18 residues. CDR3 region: CASSLLDRGSSGANVLTF. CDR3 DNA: TGTGCCAGCAGCCTCCTGGACAGGGGGAGCTCTGGGGCCAACGTCCTGACTTTC.

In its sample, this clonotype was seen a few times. The CDR3 is CASSSLRSGANVLTF. In nucleotides, the CDR3 is TGTGCCAGCAGCTCACTCAGATCTGGGGCCAACGTCCTGACTTTC. The chain has TRBV7-6 and TRBJ2-6; unclear D gene. The ends were cut back, 4 bases at V and 1 base at J, with 8 bases in the middle. CDR3 length equals 15 residues. Per the germline V gene, CDR1 is SGHVS and CDR2 is FNYEAQ.

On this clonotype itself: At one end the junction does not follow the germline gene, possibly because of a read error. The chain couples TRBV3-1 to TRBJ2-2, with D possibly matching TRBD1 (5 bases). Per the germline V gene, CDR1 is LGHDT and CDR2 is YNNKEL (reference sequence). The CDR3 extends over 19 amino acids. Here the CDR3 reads CTSSQEIAVDSDVTGELFF. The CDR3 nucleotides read TGTACCAGCAGCCAAGAGATCGCCGTAGACAGCGACGTCACCGGGGAGCTGTTTTTT.

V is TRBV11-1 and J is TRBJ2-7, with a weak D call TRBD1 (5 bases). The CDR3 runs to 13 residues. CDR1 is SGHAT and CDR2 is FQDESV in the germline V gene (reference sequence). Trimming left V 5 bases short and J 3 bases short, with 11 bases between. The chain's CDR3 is CASSRQPDYEQYF. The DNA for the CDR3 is TGTGCCAGCAGCCGACAGCCTGACTACGAGCAGTACTTC.

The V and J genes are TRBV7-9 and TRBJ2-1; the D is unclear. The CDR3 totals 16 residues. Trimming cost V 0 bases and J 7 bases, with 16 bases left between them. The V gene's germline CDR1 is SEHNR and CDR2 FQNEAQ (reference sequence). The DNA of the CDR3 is TGTGCCAGCAGCTTAGCGTCGGCGGAACCCTTGAATGAGCAGTTCTTC. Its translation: CASSLASAEPLNEQFF.

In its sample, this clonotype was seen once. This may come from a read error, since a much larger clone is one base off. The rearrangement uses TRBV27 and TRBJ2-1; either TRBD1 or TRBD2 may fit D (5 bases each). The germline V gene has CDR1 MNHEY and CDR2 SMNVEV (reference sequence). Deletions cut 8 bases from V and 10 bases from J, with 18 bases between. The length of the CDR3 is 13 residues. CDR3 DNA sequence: TGTGCCAGCGGAATAGACGGGGCCTACGAGCAGTTCTTC. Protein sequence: CASGIDGAYEQFF.

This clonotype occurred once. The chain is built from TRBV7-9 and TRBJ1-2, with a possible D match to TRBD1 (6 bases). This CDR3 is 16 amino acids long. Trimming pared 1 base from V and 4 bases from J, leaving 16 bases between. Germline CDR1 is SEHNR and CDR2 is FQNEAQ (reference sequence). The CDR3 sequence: CASSLEPGATSYGYTF. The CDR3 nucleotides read TGTGCCAGCAGCTTAGAGCCAGGGGCCACCTCCTATGGCTACACCTTC.

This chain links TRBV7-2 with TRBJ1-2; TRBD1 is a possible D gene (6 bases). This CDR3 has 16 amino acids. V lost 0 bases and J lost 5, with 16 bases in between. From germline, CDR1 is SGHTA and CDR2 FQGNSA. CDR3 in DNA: TGTGCCAGCAGCTTAGCAATGGGGGGCGCGGGGTATGGCTACACCTTC. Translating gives CASSLAMGGAGYGYTF.